The rows below give T cell receptor beta chains drawn from one sample of a study of shared clonotypes between healthy human individuals. Some clones are missing from TCRdb's copy, which holds only in-frame ones; the method was immunoSEQ multiplex PCR. The sample records 2 million to 3 million clones, around nine tenths being singletons. Sequencing used naive CD4+ T cells sorted from blood. Every receptor here comes from a man aged 18 to 30 in good health. CDR3s include the opening cysteine and the closing phenylalanine or tryptophan. Each record gives: clone size, V gene, J gene, D gene, CDR3 protein, CDR3 DNA. The D gene is left open where the match is weak. Size tells how often a clone was seen (once, few, many) or the class of an expanded clone, and some rows leave it out.

-	TRBV7-6	TRBJ1-3	TRBD1	CASSLGTAVSGNTIYF	TGTGCCAGCAGCCTCGGGACAGCTGTCTCTGGAAACACCATATATTTT
-	TRBV19	TRBJ2-7	TRBD2	CASSLGLAGPSGVEQYF	TGTGCCAGTAGTCTGGGACTAGCGGGCCCTTCTGGGGTCGAGCAGTACTTC
few	TRBV27	TRBJ1-1	-	CASSLSDGMNTEAFF	TGTGCCAGCAGTTTAAGCGACGGCATGAACACTGAAGCTTTCTTT
-	TRBV5-1	TRBJ2-3	-	CASSLEPQSTDTQYF	TGCGCCAGCAGCTTGGAACCCCAAAGCACAGATACGCAGTATTTT
-	TRBV5-4	TRBJ2-7	-	CASSLQDTYEQYF	TGTGCCAGCAGCCTACAGGATACCTACGAGCAGTACTTC
-	TRBV29-1	TRBJ2-7	TRBD2	CSVVSPGRGSYEQYF	TGCAGCGTTGTGTCCCCCGGGAGGGGGTCCTACGAGCAGTACTTC
-	TRBV5-1	TRBJ2-7	TRBD1	CASSSGQGISYEQYF	TGCGCCAGCAGCAGTGGACAGGGGATCTCCTACGAGCAGTACTTC
-	TRBV2	TRBJ2-6	-	CASRFGGANVLTF	TGTGCCAGCAGATTTGGCGGGGCCAACGTCCTGACTTTC
-	TRBV7-9	TRBJ2-7	-	CASSEMTVSYEQYF	TGTGCCAGCAGCGAAATGACGGTCTCCTACGAGCAGTACTTC
-	TRBV19	TRBJ1-1	-	CASSMAGIRTEAFF	TGTGCCAGTAGTATGGCCGGGATCCGCACTGAAGCTTTCTTT
-	TRBV9	TRBJ1-2	-	CASSVEATGTFYGYTF	TGTGCCAGCAGCGTAGAAGCTACCGGGACCTTCTATGGCTACACCTTC
-	TRBV7-9	TRBJ2-2	-	CASSSPWDAGELFF	TGTGCCAGCAGCTCGCCATGGGATGCCGGGGAGCTGTTTTTT
once	TRBV1	TRBJ1-2	-	CTSRCGQGNYGYTF	TGCACCAGCAGATGCGGACAGGGAAACTATGGCTACACCTTC
-	TRBV7-9	TRBJ2-7	TRBD1	CASSLSGTGSTYEQYF	TGTGCCAGCAGTTTATCCGGGACAGGGTCAACCTACGAGCAGTACTTC
-	TRBV2	TRBJ1-6	-	CASSAMGGGSPLHF	TGTGCCAGCAGTGCTATGGGGGGGGGTTCACCCCTCCACTTT
-	TRBV7-2	TRBJ1-2	TRBD1	CASSTGQGNYGYTF	TGTGCCAGCAGCACGGGACAGGGGAACTATGGCTACACCTTC
-	TRBV6-6	TRBJ1-6	-	CASSYTSSYNSPLHF	TGTGCCAGCAGTTACACTAGCTCCTATAATTCACCCCTCCACTTT
few	TRBV2	TRBJ1-5	-	CASMSDGVSNQPQHF	TGTGCCAGCATGTCGGATGGAGTTAGCAATCAGCCCCAGCATTTT
-	TRBV11-2	TRBJ1-2	TRBD1	CASSLPQGVPSIKNYGYTF	TGTGCCAGCAGCTTACCTCAGGGGGTCCCCTCCATCAAGAACTATGGCTACACCTTC
once	TRBV15	TRBJ2-1	-	CATSGSPPERIAGSNEQFF	TGTGCCACCAGCGGATCACCACCAGAAAGAATCGCGGGAAGCAATGAGCAGTTCTTC
-	TRBV5-1	TRBJ2-5	-	CASSLESGWRETQYF	TGCGCCAGCAGCTTGGAAAGCGGGTGGAGAGAGACCCAGTACTTC
-	TRBV7-2	TRBJ1-6	TRBD1	CASSVQQGLHNSPLHF	TGTGCCAGCAGCGTTCAACAGGGGTTACATAATTCACCCCTCCACTTT
-	TRBV13	TRBJ1-2	TRBD1	CASSQGQANYGYTF	TGTGCCAGCAGCCAGGGACAGGCAAACTATGGCTACACCTTC
-	TRBV5-6	TRBJ1-2	-	CASSSGRFNYGYTF	TGTGCCAGCAGCTCGGGACGTTTTAACTATGGCTACACCTTC
-	TRBV18	TRBJ1-5	TRBD1	CASSLTGQQNQPQHF	TGTGCCAGCTCACTTACGGGACAGCAAAATCAGCCCCAGCATTTT
-	TRBV28	TRBJ2-1	-	CASRTYNEQFF	TGTGCCAGCAGGACATACAATGAGCAGTTCTTC
once	TRBV9	TRBJ2-2	-	CASSSHLAWGTGELFF	TGTGCCAGCAGCTCGCATCTCGCCTGGGGCACCGGGGAGCTGTTTTTT
-	TRBV19	TRBJ1-5	TRBD1	CASRGRQGLGNQPQHF	TGTGCCAGTAGAGGCCGACAGGGTTTGGGCAATCAGCCCCAGCATTTT
-	TRBV27	TRBJ1-5	-	CASSLIGSGNQPQHF	TGTGCCAGCAGTTTAATAGGGAGCGGAAATCAGCCCCAGCATTTT